A selection of T cell receptor beta chains follows, all from one sample in a study of shared clonotypes between healthy human individuals. Using immunoSEQ multiplex PCR, the repertoire was profiled, and TCRdb retains in-frame clones only, with some absent. In the table there are hundreds of thousands of clones, about four fifths of which are singletons. The specimen sequenced was PBMCs. Every receptor here comes from a woman between 40 and 55 years old in good health. Some clones in this sample may be carry-over from other donors' samples. CDR3s include the opening cysteine and the closing phenylalanine or tryptophan. Each record gives: V gene, CDR3 length, D gene, clone size, J gene, CDR3 DNA, CDR3 protein. D genes are given only for firm matches. Some rows mark clone size as missing; the rest say once, few, many or name a class of expanded clone.

TRBV7-9,13,TRBD1,.,TRBJ2-1,TGTGCCAGCAGCCGGGACAGCTACAATGAGCAGTTCTTC,CASSRDSYNEQFF
TRBV7-2,14,.,.,TRBJ2-5,TGTGCCAGCAGCTTAGTGGCCAGGGAAGAGACCCAGTACTTC,CASSLVAREETQYF
TRBV5-1,19,.,.,TRBJ1-1,TGCGCCAGCAGCTTGGCCGTCACTGCTATCGACAAGCCGAACACTGAAGCTTTCTTT,CASSLAVTAIDKPNTEAFF
TRBV6-6,16,.,many,TRBJ2-1,TGTGCCAGCAGTTACCCTTTTGTGGGTACCTACAATGAGCAGTTCTTC,CASSYPFVGTYNEQFF
TRBV19,12,TRBD2,.,TRBJ2-7,TGTGCCAGTAGTACCCCGGGGGGCGAGCAGTACTTC,CASSTPGGEQYF
TRBV19,18,TRBD2,.,TRBJ2-2,TGTGCCAGTAGTATGCGACTAGCGGGAAGCACGAACACCGGGGAGCTGTTTTTT,CASSMRLAGSTNTGELFF
TRBV29-1,13,.,.,TRBJ2-7,TGCAGCGTTGTGCTAATGAAGTCAGACGAGCAGTACTTC,CSVVLMKSDEQYF
TRBV11-2,14,.,.,TRBJ2-7,TGTGCCAGCAGCCCACGGGACACAAACTACGAGCAGTACTTC,CASSPRDTNYEQYF
TRBV28,16,.,.,TRBJ2-3,TGTGCCAGCAGTTTTGGTCCCGGAGTGAGCACAGATACGCAGTATTTT,CASSFGPGVSTDTQYF
TRBV15,15,TRBD2,.,TRBJ2-2,TGTGCCACCAGCACAACTAGCGACCACACCGGGGAGCTGTTTTTT,CATSTTSDHTGELFF
TRBV2,16,.,.,TRBJ1-6,TGTGCCAGCAGGCCTGAGGGGGGCAGAACTTTTTCACCCCTCCACTTT,CASRPEGGRTFSPLHF
TRBV19,14,TRBD1,.,TRBJ1-2,TGTGCCAGTAGTCTACTCCAGGGGGCTGATGGCTACACCTTC,CASSLLQGADGYTF
TRBV27,14,TRBD2,.,TRBJ2-1,TGTGCCAGCAGTTCCATGGGCGGGAGCCATGAGCAGTTCTTC,CASSSMGGSHEQFF
TRBV5-1,14,.,few,TRBJ1-2,TGCGCCAGCAGCTTGCCAGAGGGGAGGAGTGGCTACACCTTC,CASSLPEGRSGYTF
TRBV14,17,TRBD2,.,TRBJ2-1,TGTGCCAGCAGCCGGGTGGGACTAGCGGATAAAAAAAATGAGCAGTTCTTC,CASSRVGLADKKNEQFF
TRBV2,14,.,.,TRBJ1-4,TGTGCCAGCAGCCCCTACGTCTCGGGGGAAAAACTGTTTTTT,CASSPYVSGEKLFF
TRBV27,12,.,.,TRBJ1-2,TGTGCCAGCAGTTCCCCCCCCAGTGGCTACACCTTC,CASSSPPSGYTF
TRBV6-6,15,TRBD2,.,TRBJ2-7,TGTGCCAGCAGTAGCGGAGGTAGCGGGGGCGAGCACTTGTACTTC,CASSSGGSGGEHLYF
TRBV18,15,.,.,TRBJ2-1,TGTGCCAGCTCACCCGACAGGCTAAACTTCAATGAGCAGTTCTTC,CASSPDRLNFNEQFF
TRBV29-1,12,.,.,TRBJ1-1,TGCAGCGTTGGTGTATGGGGGACTGAAGCTTTCTTT,CSVGVWGTEAFF
TRBV7-8,12,.,once,TRBJ1-4,TGTGCCAGCAGCTCCGGGGATGAAAAACTGTTTTTT,CASSSGDEKLFF
TRBV12-2,14,.,many,TRBJ1-1,TGTGCAAGTCGCTTCGGGGCGGAGGGCACTGAAGCTTTCTTT,CASRFGAEGTEAFF
TRBV5-1,14,TRBD1,.,TRBJ1-1,TGCGCCAGCAGCTCCTCGAACAGGGGGGGTGAAGCTTTCTTT,CASSSSNRGGEAFF
TRBV4-1,15,TRBD2,.,TRBJ2-7,TGCGCCAGCAGCCCCGCGCTAGCGGGTTCCTACGAGCAGTACTTC,CASSPALAGSYEQYF
TRBV28,14,TRBD2,.,TRBJ2-5,TGTGCCAGCAGTAAGGGACTAGCGGGGGAGACCCAGTACTTC,CASSKGLAGETQYF
TRBV28,15,.,.,TRBJ1-5,TGTGCCACCGTCCATACAGGTTATAGCAATCAGCCCCAGCATTTT,CATVHTGYSNQPQHF